A selection of T cell receptor beta chains follows, all from one sample in a study of T cells in localized non-small cell lung cancer. TCRdb's table, derived via immunoSEQ multiplex PCR, lists solely in-frame clones and lacks some. This table holds approximately 2,000 clones, about 23% found once. The material was lung tumor tissue, obtained before any cancer treatment. The origin of the receptors is a female donor over 55 with stage II lung adenocarcinoma. The CDR3 runs from the conserved cysteine through the conserved F or W. Fields, in order: J gene, clone size, V gene, D gene, CDR3 DNA, CDR3 protein. A D gene is named only where the DNA matches it firmly. Clone size is given for some rows only: seen once, a few or many times, or a class if the clone is expanded.

j_gene: TRBJ2-3; abundance: -; v_gene: TRBV11-3; d_gene: -; CDR3nt: TGTGCCAGCAGCTCAGGGGACTCCGGCACAGATACGCAGTATTTT; CDR3aa: CASSSGDSGTDTQYF
j_gene: TRBJ2-7; abundance: -; v_gene: TRBV19; d_gene: TRBD1; CDR3nt: TGTGCCAGTAGTATAGGGTCGACCGGGACAGGGGTCTACGAGCAGTACTTC; CDR3aa: CASSIGSTGTGVYEQYF
j_gene: TRBJ2-1; abundance: -; v_gene: TRBV6-8; d_gene: TRBD2; CDR3nt: TGTGCCAGCAGTTATGTGTCTAGCGGGGGGGCTAGCTCCTACAATGAGCAGTTCTTC; CDR3aa: CASSYVSSGGASSYNEQFF
j_gene: TRBJ2-7; abundance: -; v_gene: TRBV5-1; d_gene: TRBD2; CDR3nt: TGCGCCAGCAGAGAGACTAGCGGGAGGGTCGAGCAGTACTTC; CDR3aa: CASRETSGRVEQYF
j_gene: TRBJ1-1; abundance: -; v_gene: TRBV9; d_gene: TRBD1; CDR3nt: TGTGCCAGCAGCAGACAGGGTGGTGGCACTGAAGCTTTCTTT; CDR3aa: CASSRQGGGTEAFF
j_gene: TRBJ2-1; abundance: once; v_gene: TRBV19; d_gene: TRBD1; CDR3nt: TGTGCCAGTAAAAAAGACAGGGGACATGAGCAGTTCTTC; CDR3aa: CASKKDRGHEQFF
j_gene: TRBJ1-1; abundance: -; v_gene: TRBV9; d_gene: TRBD1; CDR3nt: TGTGCCAGCAGCCCCCGGGACAGGGAACCTGAAGCTTTCTTT; CDR3aa: CASSPRDREPEAFF
j_gene: TRBJ1-1; abundance: -; v_gene: TRBV12-5; d_gene: -; CDR3nt: TGTGCTAGTGGCGCCGGTCTCGGTAACACTGAAGCTTTCTTT; CDR3aa: CASGAGLGNTEAFF
j_gene: TRBJ1-1; abundance: medium-sized; v_gene: TRBV9; d_gene: -; CDR3nt: TGTGCCAGAGCCGGGACGATGAACACTGAAGCTTTCTTT; CDR3aa: CARAGTMNTEAFF
j_gene: TRBJ1-1; abundance: -; v_gene: TRBV19; d_gene: TRBD1; CDR3nt: TGTGCCAGTACCTTGGACAGGGAAGCTTTCTTT; CDR3aa: CASTLDREAFF
j_gene: TRBJ1-5; abundance: few; v_gene: TRBV19; d_gene: -; CDR3nt: TGTGCCAGTAGTATAGACCCAGCCCAGCCCCAGCATTTT; CDR3aa: CASSIDPAQPQHF
j_gene: TRBJ1-3; abundance: large; v_gene: TRBV11-3; d_gene: -; CDR3nt: TGTGCCAGCAGCTTATCGGTCTCTGGAAACACCATATATTTT; CDR3aa: CASSLSVSGNTIYF
j_gene: TRBJ1-1; abundance: medium-sized; v_gene: TRBV11-3; d_gene: TRBD1; CDR3nt: TGTGCCAGCAGCTTCCCGACAGGGGTGAACACTGAAGCTTTCTTT; CDR3aa: CASSFPTGVNTEAFF
j_gene: TRBJ1-1; abundance: few; v_gene: TRBV19; d_gene: TRBD1; CDR3nt: TGTGCCAGTAGTTCGGGACAGTACACTGAAGCTTTCTTT; CDR3aa: CASSSGQYTEAFF
j_gene: TRBJ2-5; abundance: medium-sized; v_gene: TRBV9; d_gene: TRBD1; CDR3nt: TGTGCCAGCAGCGAAGGCTCCGGGACAGGGCAAGAGACCCAGTACTTC; CDR3aa: CASSEGSGTGQETQYF
j_gene: TRBJ2-3; abundance: -; v_gene: TRBV28; d_gene: -; CDR3nt: TGTGCCAGCAGTCCCTTAGCGGAGGCAGATACGCAGTATTTT; CDR3aa: CASSPLAEADTQYF
j_gene: TRBJ2-7; abundance: few; v_gene: TRBV11-3; d_gene: -; CDR3nt: TGTGCCAGCAGCTTAGAGGGTAGCGCGACATACGAGCAGTACTTC; CDR3aa: CASSLEGSATYEQYF
j_gene: TRBJ2-2; abundance: few; v_gene: TRBV14; d_gene: -; CDR3nt: TGTGCCAGCAGCCAAGAAGAGACAGCGAACACCGGGGAGCTGTTTTTT; CDR3aa: CASSQEETANTGELFF
j_gene: TRBJ2-4; abundance: -; v_gene: TRBV9; d_gene: -; CDR3nt: TGTGCCAGCAGCTCCCACGACGGGGGCCTTACTCAGTACTTC; CDR3aa: CASSSHDGGLTQYF
j_gene: TRBJ2-5; abundance: -; v_gene: TRBV9; d_gene: -; CDR3nt: TGTGCCAGCAGCGTAGGAGCTATGTACCAAGAGACCCAGTACTTC; CDR3aa: CASSVGAMYQETQYF
j_gene: TRBJ2-3; abundance: -; v_gene: TRBV10-3; d_gene: -; CDR3nt: TGTGCCATCAGTGAGGGCAGGACTGATACGCAGTATTTT; CDR3aa: CAISEGRTDTQYF
j_gene: TRBJ2-1; abundance: -; v_gene: TRBV19; d_gene: TRBD2; CDR3nt: TGTGCCAGTAGTCCTAGGACTAGCGGGGGGCCCAAGGGCTCCTACAATGAGCAGTTCTTC; CDR3aa: CASSPRTSGGPKGSYNEQFF
j_gene: TRBJ2-1; abundance: -; v_gene: TRBV11-3; d_gene: TRBD2; CDR3nt: TGTGCCAGCAGCTTAGATTCGGGGGGCTACAATGAGCAGTTCTTC; CDR3aa: CASSLDSGGYNEQFF
j_gene: TRBJ1-4; abundance: -; v_gene: TRBV18; d_gene: -; CDR3nt: TGTGCCAGCTCACTTATCCCGCCACAGGGAACTAATGAAAAACTGTTTTTT; CDR3aa: CASSLIPPQGTNEKLFF
j_gene: TRBJ1-6; abundance: -; v_gene: TRBV6-8; d_gene: -; CDR3nt: TGTGCCAGCAGCAGGACCGGGACCAGCTCCTATAATTCACCCCTCCACTTT; CDR3aa: CASSRTGTSSYNSPLHF
j_gene: TRBJ2-7; abundance: -; v_gene: TRBV28; d_gene: TRBD2; CDR3nt: TGTGCCAGCAGTTTTCCCTATACTAGCGGGACCATCCTTAGCTCCTACGAGCAGTACTTC; CDR3aa: CASSFPYTSGTILSSYEQYF
j_gene: TRBJ1-4; abundance: -; v_gene: TRBV6-8; d_gene: TRBD1; CDR3nt: TGTGCCAGCAGACCTACAGGGGGCTGGGGTGAAAAACTGTTTTTT; CDR3aa: CASRPTGGWGEKLFF
j_gene: TRBJ1-3; abundance: -; v_gene: TRBV5-1; d_gene: -; CDR3nt: TGCGCCAGCAGCCTGGGGGGGACTGGAAACACCATATATTTT; CDR3aa: CASSLGGTGNTIYF
j_gene: TRBJ2-3; abundance: -; v_gene: TRBV6-4; d_gene: -; CDR3nt: TGTGCCAGCAGTCACACAGATACGCAGTATTTT; CDR3aa: CASSHTDTQYF